This T cell receptor beta chain was captured by sequencing in a study of blood T cell repertoires in COVID-19. As for the study in general: T cells, B-cell-depleted T cells, or PBMCs provided the cDNA or gDNA that served as material.

This CDR3 has 16 residues. V was pared by 0 bases and J by 5 bases, with 3 bases of the junction left unmatched. Germline CDR1 is SGHRS and CDR2 is YFSETQ. Libraries were prepared by immunoSEQ multiplex PCR; TCRdb keeps only in-frame clonotypes and omits some of them. Of tens of thousands of clones listed, about 81% were seen once; the top ten hold about 2.6%. Material for sequencing was peripheral blood. V is TRBV5-1 and J is TRBJ2-2; TRBD1 agrees at 11 bases. The TCR was taken from an older woman with COVID-19, enrolled during active disease. The CDR3 is CASSLGTGGRTGELFF. In DNA, the CDR3 is TGCGCCAGCAGCTTGGGGACAGGGGGCAGGACCGGGGAGCTGTTTTTT. Using reference TRBV5-1 and TRBJ2-2 for the parts outside the CDR3, the full variable domain is KAGVTQTPRYLIKTRGQQVTLSCSPISGHRSVSWYQQTPGQGLQFLFEYFSETQRNKGNFPGRFSGRQFSNSRSEMNVSTLELGDSALYLCASSLGTGGRTGELFFGEGSRLTVL.